This T cell receptor beta chain was captured by sequencing in a study of blood T cell repertoires in COVID-19. Study information: Samples came from the United States, Italy and Spain, spanning acute and convalescent COVID-19.

The V gene's germline CDR1 is SEHNR and CDR2 FQNEAQ (reference sequence). The CDR3 sequence is 13 residues long. The ends lost 6 bases at V and 15 bases at J; junction bases unmatched: 11. Profiling relied on immunoSEQ multiplex PCR, and the TCRdb table lists in-frame clones only, not all of them. Altogether 350,000 to 400,000 clones are present, 87% being singletons, with the ten largest covering 2.5% to 3%. The V gene is TRBV7-9, the J gene TRBJ2-1, with 10 bases fitting TRBD2. This receptor was identified in a woman aged 30 to 39 who had recovered from COVID-19. Sequenced input: PBMCs or T cells enriched from blood (not recorded which). The CDR3 coding sequence is TGTGCCAGCAGTCTTAATCTAGCGGGAGACTCGTTCTTC. It translates to CASSLNLAGDSFF. The full variable domain, rest sourced from reference TRBV7-9 and TRBJ2-1, is DTGVSQNPRHKITKRGQNVTFRCDPISEHNRLYWYRQTLGQGPEFLTYFQNEAQLEKSRLLSDRFSAERPKGSFSTLEIQRTEQGDSAMYLCASSLNLAGDSFFGPGTRLTVL.